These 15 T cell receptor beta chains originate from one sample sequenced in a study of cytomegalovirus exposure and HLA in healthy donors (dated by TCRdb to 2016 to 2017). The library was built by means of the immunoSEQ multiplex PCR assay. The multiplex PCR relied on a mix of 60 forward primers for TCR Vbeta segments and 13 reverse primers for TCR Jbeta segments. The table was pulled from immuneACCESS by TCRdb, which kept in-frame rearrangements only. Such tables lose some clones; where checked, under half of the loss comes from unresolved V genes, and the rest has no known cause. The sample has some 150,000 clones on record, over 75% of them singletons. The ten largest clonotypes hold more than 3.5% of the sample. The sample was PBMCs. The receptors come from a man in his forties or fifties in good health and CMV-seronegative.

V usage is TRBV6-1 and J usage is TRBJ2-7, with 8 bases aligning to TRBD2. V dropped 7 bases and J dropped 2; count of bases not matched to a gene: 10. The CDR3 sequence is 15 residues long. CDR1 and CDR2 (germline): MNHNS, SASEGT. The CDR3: CASKGGGIVTYEQYF. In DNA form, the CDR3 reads TGTGCCAGCAAAGGCGGGGGGATAGTCACCTACGAGCAGTACTTC.

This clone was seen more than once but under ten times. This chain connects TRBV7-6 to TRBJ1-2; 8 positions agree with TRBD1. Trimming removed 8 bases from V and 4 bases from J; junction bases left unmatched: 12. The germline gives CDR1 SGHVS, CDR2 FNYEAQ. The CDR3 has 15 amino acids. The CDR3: CASLPTGEWSYGYTF. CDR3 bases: TGTGCCAGCCTGCCGACAGGGGAATGGAGCTATGGCTACACCTTC.

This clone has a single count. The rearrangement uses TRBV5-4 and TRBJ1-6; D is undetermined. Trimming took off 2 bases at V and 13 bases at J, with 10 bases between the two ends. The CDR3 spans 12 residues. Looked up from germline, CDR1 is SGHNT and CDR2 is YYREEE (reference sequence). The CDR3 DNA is TGTGCCAGCAGCTTCCCCCGGCGGCCCCTCCACTTT. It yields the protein CASSFPRRPLHF.

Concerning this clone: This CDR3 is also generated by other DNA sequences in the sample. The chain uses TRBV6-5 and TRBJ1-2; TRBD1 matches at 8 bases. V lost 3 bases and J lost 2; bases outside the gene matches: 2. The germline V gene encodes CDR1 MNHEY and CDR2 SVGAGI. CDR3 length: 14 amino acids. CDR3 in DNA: TGTGCCAGCAGTTATCGACAGGGGAACTATGGCTACACCTTC. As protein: CASSYRQGNYGYTF.

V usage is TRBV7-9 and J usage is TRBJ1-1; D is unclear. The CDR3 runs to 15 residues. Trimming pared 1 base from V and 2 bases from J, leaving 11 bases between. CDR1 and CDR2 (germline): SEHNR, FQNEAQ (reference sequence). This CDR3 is CASSLVGGTNTEAFF. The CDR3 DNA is TGTGCCAGCAGCTTAGTCGGCGGAACTAACACTGAAGCTTTCTTT.

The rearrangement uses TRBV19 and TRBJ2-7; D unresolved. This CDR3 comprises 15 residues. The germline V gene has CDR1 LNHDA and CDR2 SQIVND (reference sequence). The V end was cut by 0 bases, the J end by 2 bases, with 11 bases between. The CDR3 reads CASSIDMRGPYEQYF. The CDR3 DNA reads TGTGCCAGTAGTATAGATATGCGAGGCCCCTACGAGCAGTACTTC. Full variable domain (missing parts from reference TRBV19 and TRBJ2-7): DGGITQSPKYLFRKEGQNVTLSCEQNLNHDAMYWYRQDPGQGLRLIYYSQIVNDFQKGDIAEGYSVSREKKESFPLTVTSAQKNPTAFYLCASSIDMRGPYEQYFGPGTRLTVT.

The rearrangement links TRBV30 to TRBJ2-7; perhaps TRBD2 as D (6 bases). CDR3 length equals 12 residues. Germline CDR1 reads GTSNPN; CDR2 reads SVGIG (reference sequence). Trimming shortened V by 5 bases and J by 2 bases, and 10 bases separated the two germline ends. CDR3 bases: TGTGCCTGGGCGGAGGGGACCTACGAGCAGTACTTC. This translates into CAWAEGTYEQYF.

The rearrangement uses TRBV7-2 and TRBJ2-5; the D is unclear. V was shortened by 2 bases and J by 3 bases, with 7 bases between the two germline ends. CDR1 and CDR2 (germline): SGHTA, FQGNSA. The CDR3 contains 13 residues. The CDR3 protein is CASSLSAEETQYF. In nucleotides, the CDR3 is TGTGCCAGCAGCTTAAGTGCAGAAGAGACCCAGTACTTC. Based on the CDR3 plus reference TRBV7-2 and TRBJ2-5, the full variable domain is GAGVSQSPSNKVTEKGKDVELRCDPISGHTALYWYRQSLGQGLEFLIYFQGNSAPDKSGLPSDRFSAERTGGSVSTLTIQRTQQEDSAVYLCASSLSAEETQYFGPGTRLLVL.

CDR3 region: CASSWGQEGEKLFF. The CDR3 bases are TGTGCCAGCAGTTGGGGGCAGGAAGGAGAAAAACTGTTTTTT. The gene calls are TRBV6-5 and TRBJ1-4; D perhaps matches TRBD1 (6 bases). CDR1 and CDR2 (germline): MNHEY, SVGAGI. Trimming removed 4 bases from V and 8 bases from J, with 14 bases in between. This CDR3 has 14 residues.

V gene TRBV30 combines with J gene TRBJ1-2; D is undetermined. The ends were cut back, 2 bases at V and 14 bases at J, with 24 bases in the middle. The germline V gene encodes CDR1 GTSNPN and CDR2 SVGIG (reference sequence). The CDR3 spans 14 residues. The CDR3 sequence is CAWSTGPGSMTGTF. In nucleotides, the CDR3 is TGTGCCTGGAGTACCGGCCCCGGGTCTATGACGGGGACCTTC.

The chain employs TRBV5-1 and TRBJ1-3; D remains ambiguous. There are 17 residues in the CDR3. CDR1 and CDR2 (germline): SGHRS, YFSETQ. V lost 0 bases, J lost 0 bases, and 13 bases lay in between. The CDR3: CASSLGPGGHSGNTIYF. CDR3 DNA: TGCGCCAGCAGCTTGGGACCAGGTGGGCACTCTGGAAACACCATATATTTT.

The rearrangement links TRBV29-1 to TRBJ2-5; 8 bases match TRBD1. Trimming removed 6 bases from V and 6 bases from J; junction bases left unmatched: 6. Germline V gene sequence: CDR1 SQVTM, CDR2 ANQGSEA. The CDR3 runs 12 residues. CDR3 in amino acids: CSVWTGRKTQYF. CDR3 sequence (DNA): TGCAGCGTATGGACAGGGCGGAAGACCCAGTACTTC.

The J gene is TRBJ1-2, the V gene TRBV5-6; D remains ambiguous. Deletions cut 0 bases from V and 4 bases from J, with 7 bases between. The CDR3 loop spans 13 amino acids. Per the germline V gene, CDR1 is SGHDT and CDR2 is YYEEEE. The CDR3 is CASSLVAGYGYTF. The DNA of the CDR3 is TGTGCCAGCAGCTTGGTGGCTGGCTATGGCTACACCTTC.

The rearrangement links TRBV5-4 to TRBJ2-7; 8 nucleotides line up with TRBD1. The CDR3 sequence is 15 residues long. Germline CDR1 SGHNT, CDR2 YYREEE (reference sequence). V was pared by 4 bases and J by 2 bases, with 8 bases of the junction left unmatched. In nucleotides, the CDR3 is TGTGCCAGCAGCCTGACCGGGACAGGCGCCTACGAGCAGTACTTC. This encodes CASSLTGTGAYEQYF. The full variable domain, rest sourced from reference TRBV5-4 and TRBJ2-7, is ETGVTQSPTHLIKTRGQQVTLRCSSQSGHNTVSWYQQALGQGPQFIFQYYREEENGRGNFPPRFSGLQFPNYSSELNVNALELDDSALYLCASSLTGTGAYEQYFGPGTRLTVT.

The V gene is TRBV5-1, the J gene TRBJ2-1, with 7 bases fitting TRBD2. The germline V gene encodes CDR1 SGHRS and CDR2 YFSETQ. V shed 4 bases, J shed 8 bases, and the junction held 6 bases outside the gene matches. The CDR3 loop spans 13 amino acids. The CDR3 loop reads CASSPHTSDEQFF. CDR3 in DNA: TGCGCCAGCAGCCCGCACACTAGCGATGAGCAGTTCTTC.